These T cell receptor beta chains were read from a single sample in a study of control samples from healthy donors and cancer patients. The protocol was immunoSEQ multiplex PCR, while the TCRdb copy is restricted to in-frame clones and leaves out a portion. The data contain 100,000 to 150,000 clones, about 90% of them singletons. Sequences were obtained from blood. Receptors were obtained from a woman aged 45-60 years in good health. The CDR3 runs from the conserved cysteine through the conserved F or W.

V	J	length	CDR3
TRBV19	TRBJ1-3	15	CASNPKGGGLDTIYF
TRBV5-6	TRBJ1-4	13	CASSWGAAEKLFF
TRBV30	TRBJ2-5	11	CAWSPSETQYF
TRBV28	TRBJ1-5	14	CASSLLGGNQPQHF
TRBV5-1	TRBJ2-1	16	CASSLDRGTPTNEQFF
TRBV6-5	TRBJ1-2	12	CASSRQGSGYTF
TRBV27	TRBJ2-3	15	CASSLGLAGANTQYF
TRBV11-2	TRBJ1-6	14	CASSYGQGNSPLHF
TRBV30	TRBJ2-2	14	CAWNLGQTPGELFF
TRBV6-5	TRBJ2-7	13	CASSPRQGGWQYF
TRBV29-1	TRBJ2-1	15	CSVAGMPGAYNEQFF